Below are 13 T cell receptor beta chains sequenced from a single sample in a study of shared clonotypes between healthy human individuals. Sequencing was performed with immunoSEQ multiplex PCR; in TCRdb, only in-frame clones are kept and a portion is missing. The table includes around 500,000 clones, roughly three quarters detected once. What was sequenced was PBMCs. Receptors were obtained from a woman aged 40 to 50 in good health. Some clones in this sample may be carry-over from other donors' samples.

Only a few counts were recorded for this clone. The CDR3 nucleotides are TGTGCCAGCAATTGGGAGCGGGAGATTTCCTACGAGCAGTACTTC. It is translated as CASNWEREISYEQYF. This chain uses TRBV6-1 with TRBJ2-7; TRBD2 aligns across 8 bases. V shed 7 bases and J 1 base; nucleotides not matched to a gene: 9. The germline V gene encodes CDR1 MNHNS and CDR2 SASEGT. The CDR3 is 15 residues long.

The chain combines TRBV2 with TRBJ2-2, with D possibly matching TRBD2 (5 bases). The CDR3 sequence is 15 residues long. Per germline, CDR1 SNHLY and CDR2 FYNNEI. V lost 7 bases to trimming and J lost 2 bases, with 14 bases between them. The CDR3 is CASTRDISNTGELFF. The CDR3 DNA sequence: TGTGCCAGCACCCGGGATATTTCAAACACCGGGGAGCTGTTTTTT. The full variable domain, its missing parts supplied by reference TRBV2 and TRBJ2-2, is EPEVTQTPSHQVTQMGQEVILRCVPISNHLYFYWYRQILGQKVEFLVSFYNNEISEKSEIFDDQFSVERPDGSNFTLKIRSTKLEDSAMYFCASTRDISNTGELFFGEGSRLTVL.

V is TRBV4-3 and J is TRBJ2-5; the D is unclear. The CDR3 loop spans 16 amino acids. CDR1 LGHNA and CDR2 YSLEER come from the germline V gene. Between the trimmed V and J ends, which lost 0 bases and 4 bases, there was a span of 15 bases. The CDR3 region is CASSQDLSSVGETQYF. DNA for the CDR3: TGCGCCAGCAGCCAAGATCTCTCTTCGGTAGGAGAGACCCAGTACTTC.

This clone showed up just once. One end of the junction does not line up with germline, which may come from a read error. The chain joins TRBV9 to TRBJ2-3; 9 bases fit TRBD2. Per the germline V gene, CDR1 is SGDLS and CDR2 is YYNGEE. The CDR3 is 15 residues long. The CDR3 region is CASSVYSGSKDTQYF. For the CDR3, the DNA is TGTGCCAGCAGCGTGTATAGCGGGAGCAAAGATACGCAGTATTTT.

The table lists this clone with a count of one. The gene calls are TRBV14 and TRBJ2-1, with a weak D call TRBD2 (5 bases). CDR1 and CDR2 (germline): SGHDN, FVKESK. Trimming pared 4 bases from V and 3 bases from J, leaving 10 bases between. The CDR3 is 14 residues long. The CDR3 protein is CASSRDDYYNEQFF. CDR3 nucleotide sequence: TGTGCCAGCAGCCGAGACGACTACTACAATGAGCAGTTCTTC. The whole variable domain, filled in from reference TRBV14 and TRBJ2-1, reads EAGVTQFPSHSVIEKGQTVTLRCDPISGHDNLYWYRRVMGKEIKFLLHFVKESKQDESGMPNNRFLAERTGGTYSTLKVQPAELEDSGVYFCASSRDDYYNEQFFGPGTRLTVL.

This chain links TRBV5-1 with TRBJ1-1; D is unresolved. Looked up from germline, CDR1 is SGHRS and CDR2 is YFSETQ. The CDR3 contains 13 residues. V was shortened by 4 bases and J by 0 bases, with 7 bases between the two germline ends. In DNA form, the CDR3 reads TGCGCCAGCAGCCGTCGGTTGAACACTGAAGCTTTCTTT. It yields the protein CASSRRLNTEAFF.

This sequence joins TRBV10-2 and TRBJ2-3; 9 bases agree with TRBD1. This CDR3 contains 15 residues. With V trimmed by 6 bases and J by 0 bases, 4 bases remained unmatched. Germline CDR1 and CDR2: WSHSY and SAAADI. The CDR3 nucleotides read TGCGCCAGCAGGGGGACAGGGACCAGCACAGATACGCAGTATTTT. This sequence encodes CASRGTGTSTDTQYF.

The chain has TRBV7-9 and TRBJ2-5; D remains unclear. The V and J ends lost 2 bases and 5 bases respectively, with 9 bases between them. The CDR3 sequence is 13 residues long. From germline, CDR1 is SEHNR and CDR2 FQNEAQ (reference sequence). CDR3 in DNA: TGTGCCAGCAGCTTAAAGTTAGGGGAGACCCAGTACTTC. It is translated as CASSLKLGETQYF. The full variable domain, in which reference TRBV7-9 and TRBJ2-5 provide the parts outside the CDR3, is DTGVSQNPRHKITKRGQNVTFRCDPISEHNRLYWYRQTLGQGPEFLTYFQNEAQLEKSRLLSDRFSAERPKGSFSTLEIQRTEQGDSAMYLCASSLKLGETQYFGPGTRLLVL.

This clone was observed many times. The chain carries TRBV27 and TRBJ1-2; 7 bases match TRBD1. This CDR3 is built from 15 residues. Per the germline V gene, CDR1 is MNHEY and CDR2 is SMNVEV (reference sequence). V dropped 4 bases and J dropped 4; count of bases not matched to a gene: 9. DNA of the CDR3: TGTGCCAGCAGTTGGGGAGGGGGCGGAGTCTATGGCTACACCTTC. It is translated as CASSWGGGGVYGYTF.

The chain couples TRBV19 to TRBJ1-4, with 7 bases fitting TRBD1. The CDR3 has 18 residues. V gave up 3 bases and J gave up 2 bases; unmatched junction bases: 12. CDR1 is LNHDA, CDR2 SQIVND, per germline (reference sequence). The CDR3 protein is CASSIGGQTSGTNEKLFF. In nucleotides, the CDR3 is TGTGCCAGTAGTATTGGGGGACAGACGTCCGGGACTAATGAAAAACTGTTTTTT.

The rearrangement links TRBV12-5 to TRBJ1-5; D is uncertain. CDR1 is LGHNT, CDR2 FRNRAP, per germline. The CDR3 totals 11 residues. Trimming shortened V by 3 bases and J by 10 bases, and 7 bases separated the two germline ends. CDR3 coding DNA: TGTGCTAGTGGTTTAGGAGGACCCCAGCATTTT. This sequence encodes CASGLGGPQHF.

The chain employs TRBV28 and TRBJ2-5; D is ambiguous. The V gene lost 1 base and the J gene lost 5 bases, with 8 bases spanning the gap. The CDR3 consists of 13 residues. The germline CDR1 and CDR2 sequences are MDHEN and SYDVKM. The CDR3 DNA sequence: TGTGCCAGCAGTTTATTAGGTATCGAGACCCAGTACTTC. It is translated as CASSLLGIETQYF.

The V gene is TRBV19, the J gene TRBJ1-5; the D is unclear. V shed 1 base and J shed 9 bases, with 7 bases lying between them. This CDR3 comprises 12 residues. Per germline, CDR1 LNHDA and CDR2 SQIVND (reference sequence). CDR3 in amino acids: CASSIGLGPQHF. CDR3 sequence (DNA): TGTGCCAGTAGTATAGGTCTGGGGCCCCAGCATTTT.